This is a list of T cell receptor beta chains from one sample in a study of T cell clones after liver transplantation. Generated by immunoSEQ multiplex PCR, the TCRdb table keeps only in-frame clones and is missing some. The table lists 70,000 to 80,000 clones, 90% of them singletons, with less than 3.5% in the top ten. The source was CD4+ T cells from blood, collected before liver transplant. The source of these receptors is a human donor who received a liver transplant. The CDR3 runs from the conserved cysteine through the conserved F or W. The D gene is left open where the match is weak. A clone size is listed for some rows: how often the clone was seen (once, few, many), or a class if it is expanded.

>few|TRBJ2-3|TRBD1|TRBV28
CASRGTGTGTDTQYF
TGTGCCAGCAGGGGGACAGGGACGGGCACAGATACGCAGTATTTT
>.|TRBJ2-7|.|TRBV7-2
CASSNVGWLSDEQYF
TGTGCCAGCAGCAACGTAGGTTGGCTATCCGACGAGCAGTACTTC
>.|TRBJ2-3|TRBD2|TRBV19
CASSILAGGSGTDTQYF
TGTGCCAGTAGTATACTAGCGGGAGGGAGCGGCACAGATACGCAGTATTTT
>.|TRBJ2-3|TRBD2|TRBV29-1
CSPLGGSGSVGTDTQYF
TGCAGCCCATTGGGGGGTAGCGGGAGTGTTGGCACAGATACGCAGTATTTT
>.|TRBJ1-1|.|TRBV27
CASGWRSGEAFF
TGTGCCAGCGGTTGGCGTTCGGGTGAAGCTTTCTTT
>.|TRBJ1-2|.|TRBV29-1
CSVAGLRDGYTF
TGCAGCGTTGCGGGACTGAGGGATGGCTACACCTTC
>.|TRBJ1-2|.|TRBV5-4
CASSFRESYGYTF
TGTGCCAGCAGCTTCCGGGAGAGCTATGGCTACACCTTC
>.|TRBJ2-2|.|TRBV7-2
CASSLVGAGGELFF
TGTGCCAGCAGCTTAGTGGGAGCGGGCGGGGAGCTGTTTTTT
>.|TRBJ2-3|.|TRBV27
CASGDRARGYGQYF
TGTGCCAGCGGAGACAGGGCCCGGGGGTATGGGCAGTATTTT
>.|TRBJ2-2|TRBD2|TRBV28
CASSFYRGGSTGELFF
TGTGCCAGCAGTTTCTACCGGGGAGGGAGCACCGGGGAGCTGTTTTTT
>.|TRBJ2-2|TRBD2|TRBV7-2
CASSLYGGSSVTGELFF
TGTGCCAGCAGCTTATATGGCGGGAGTAGTGTCACCGGGGAGCTGTTTTTT
>.|TRBJ1-1|TRBD1|TRBV6-1
CASSARQGSTEAFF
TGTGCCAGCAGTGCCCGACAGGGATCCACTGAAGCTTTCTTT
>medium-sized|TRBJ2-1|.|TRBV10-1
CASSEGGTLSEQFF
TGCGCCAGCAGTGAGGGCGGGACTCTCTCCGAGCAGTTCTTC
>.|TRBJ2-3|TRBD2|TRBV18
CASSPTTSGNTDTQYF
TGTGCCAGCTCACCAACCACTAGCGGGAACACAGATACGCAGTATTTT
>.|TRBJ2-7|TRBD2|TRBV5-4
CASSLVGTTAYEQYF
TGTGCCAGCAGCTTGGTGGGGACTACTGCCTACGAGCAGTACTTC
>.|TRBJ1-5|TRBD1|TRBV28
CASRRGGGFNQPQHF
TGTGCCAGCAGGCGGGGAGGGGGCTTCAATCAGCCCCAGCATTTT
>few|TRBJ2-1|.|TRBV29-1
CMLRVYNEQFF
TGCATGCTCAGGGTCTACAATGAGCAGTTCTTC
>.|TRBJ2-7|TRBD1|TRBV28
CASSGSRGQGIAEQYF
TGTGCCAGCAGTGGGTCTAGGGGACAGGGAATCGCCGAGCAGTACTTC
>.|TRBJ1-2|TRBD1|TRBV7-9
CASSRDRGTYGYTF
TGTGCCAGCAGCCGGGACAGGGGGACCTATGGCTACACCTTC
>.|TRBJ2-5|.|TRBV15
CATSSQGWETQYF
TGTGCCACCAGCAGTCAGGGTTGGGAGACCCAGTACTTC
>.|TRBJ2-3|.|TRBV5-4
CASSLESGVDTQYF
TGTGCCAGCAGCTTGGAGTCAGGGGTAGATACGCAGTATTTT
>.|TRBJ1-4|TRBD1|TRBV15
CATSRGDRDEKLFF
TGTGCCACCAGCAGGGGGGACAGGGATGAAAAACTGTTTTTT
>.|TRBJ1-4|TRBD1|TRBV19
CASRPTGVANEKLFF
TGTGCCAGTAGGCCCACAGGGGTGGCTAATGAAAAACTGTTTTTT
>.|TRBJ2-3|TRBD2|TRBV9
CASSVGLAKIADTQYF
TGTGCCAGCAGCGTAGGACTAGCCAAGATCGCAGATACGCAGTATTTT
>.|TRBJ1-5|.|TRBV7-8
CASRSVEGSNQPQHF
TGTGCCAGCAGATCCGTTGAGGGCAGCAATCAGCCCCAGCATTTT
>.|TRBJ2-1|.|TRBV7-6
CASSLETSSYNEQFF
TGTGCCAGCAGCTTAGAAACTAGCTCCTACAATGAGCAGTTCTTC
>.|TRBJ2-3|.|TRBV10-2
CASSATDTQYF
TGCGCCAGCAGTGCCACAGATACGCAGTATTTT
>.|TRBJ1-6|TRBD1|TRBV7-3
CASTTRGQGSSPLHF
TGTGCCAGCACCACCCGGGGACAGGGGTCTTCACCCCTCCACTTT
>.|TRBJ2-5|.|TRBV7-9
CASSPGETQYF
TGTGCCAGCAGCCCCGGGGAGACCCAGTACTTC
>.|TRBJ1-3|.|TRBV28
CASSFAIQGLTGNTIYF
TGTGCCAGCAGTTTCGCTATCCAGGGGCTTACTGGAAACACCATATATTTT
>.|TRBJ2-2|TRBD2|TRBV10-2
CASSRLAGDLNTGELFF
TGCGCCAGCAGTCGACTAGCGGGGGACTTGAACACCGGGGAGCTGTTTTTT
>.|TRBJ1-5|.|TRBV29-1
CSVEVGGVNQPQHF
TGCAGCGTTGAAGTGGGGGGGGTCAATCAGCCCCAGCATTTT
>.|TRBJ1-3|.|TRBV28
CASSLGGVTGNTIYF
TGTGCCAGCAGTTTAGGGGGGGTTACTGGAAACACCATATATTTT
>.|TRBJ1-4|TRBD1|TRBV10-3
CAISGQGSEKLFF
TGTGCCATCAGTGGACAGGGGTCTGAAAAACTGTTTTTT
>.|TRBJ2-5|.|TRBV7-6
CASSSREETQYF
TGTGCCAGCAGCAGTCGGGAAGAGACCCAGTACTTC
>.|TRBJ1-4|.|TRBV2
CASRDRGEKLFF
TGTGCCAGCAGGGACAGAGGCGAAAAACTGTTTTTT
>.|TRBJ2-7|TRBD2|TRBV11-3
CASSLGMVFSGGPSYEQYF
TGTGCCAGCAGCTTAGGGATGGTTTTTTCGGGAGGGCCCTCGTACGAGCAGTACTTC
>.|TRBJ2-2|TRBD2|TRBV5-4
CASSLDIGRANTGELFF
TGTGCCAGCAGCTTGGATATCGGGAGGGCGAACACCGGGGAGCTGTTTTTT
>once|TRBJ2-7|TRBD1|TRBV5-6
CASSSWTGGTGEQYF
TGTGCCAGCAGCTCTTGGACAGGGGGAACGGGCGAGCAGTACTTC
>.|TRBJ2-2|.|TRBV5-4
CASSSEVANTGELFF
TGTGCCAGCAGCTCAGAGGTAGCGAACACCGGGGAGCTGTTTTTT